The present entry profiles one T cell receptor (beta chain) with its context. CDR3 size: 16 residues. The germline V gene has CDR1 LNHDA and CDR2 SQIVND (reference sequence). Trimming pared 5 bases from V and 3 bases from J, leaving 16 bases between. This entry belongs to a study of blood T cell repertoires in COVID-19. As handled by the study authors: Amplifying reference gene primers gave estimates of nucleated cell counts. Measured with immunoSEQ multiplex PCR; TCRdb has only the in-frame clones, and not every one. From that table come the V and J calls and clone size; the DNA was used to work out D and trimming. The sample records some 140,000 clones, 80% to 85% being singletons.

Sequenced input: PBMCs or T cells enriched from blood (not recorded which). This TCR derives from a man aged 25-45 years who had recovered from COVID-19. The rearrangement links TRBV19 to TRBJ2-2, with D possibly being TRBD1 (7 bases). CDR3 loop: CASSLQGGWDTGELFF. The DNA of the CDR3 is TGTGCCAGTAGTTTGCAGGGGGGCTGGGACACCGGGGAGCTGTTTTTT.